The 25 T cell receptor beta chains listed next were all sequenced from one sample in a study of shared clonotypes between healthy human individuals. The repertoire was sequenced with immunoSEQ multiplex PCR; TCRdb's copy has only in-frame clones and lacks some. The sample records roughly 410,000 clones, just over 95% being singletons. Sample: memory CD8+ T cells sorted from blood. The subset is: CD45RO+ cells pooled with CCR7-negative TemRA cells. The receptors were sampled from a man aged 25 to 40 in good health.

The sample holds one count of this clone. This chain uses TRBV30 with TRBJ2-1, with D uncertain. Trimming cost V 1 base and J 5 bases, with 3 bases left between them. CDR1 and CDR2 (germline): GTSNPN, SVGIG (reference sequence). The CDR3 extends over 11 amino acids. CDR3 in DNA: TGTGCCTGGAGTGATGACAATGAGCAGTTCTTC. It yields the protein CAWSDDNEQFF.

V usage is TRBV19 and J usage is TRBJ1-3; possibly TRBD1 for D (5 bases). V was cut by 8 bases and J by 0 bases, with 11 bases left in between. CDR3 size: 14 residues. Germline V gene data show CDR1 as LNHDA and CDR2 as SQIVND (reference sequence). CDR3 amino acids: CASGHRSSGNTIYF. In nucleotides, the CDR3 is TGTGCCAGTGGACACCGGAGCTCTGGAAACACCATATATTTT.

The V and J genes are TRBV27 and TRBJ2-7; 8 bases are shared with TRBD2. V dropped 3 bases and J dropped 0; count of bases not matched to a gene: 1. Germline V gene sequence: CDR1 MNHEY, CDR2 SMNVEV (reference sequence). The CDR3 is made up of 14 amino acids. The CDR3 nucleotides read TGTGCCAGCAGTTTGGGGACTAGCTCCTACGAGCAGTACTTC. This translates into CASSLGTSSYEQYF.

This chain uses TRBV7-2 with TRBJ2-3; D uncertain. The CDR3 covers 13 residues. Looked up from germline, CDR1 is SGHTA and CDR2 is FQGNSA. Trimming stripped 5 bases from V and 5 bases from J, with 11 bases between. CDR3 in amino acids: CASSPGLVDTQYF. The CDR3 nucleotides are TGTGCCAGCAGCCCCGGCCTGGTAGATACGCAGTATTTT.

The rearrangement links TRBV6-6 to TRBJ1-2, with 8 bases aligning to TRBD1. This CDR3 region has 16 residues. With V trimmed by 0 bases and J by 2 bases, 5 bases remained unmatched. CDR1 and CDR2 from the germline V gene are MNHNY and SVGAGI (reference sequence). DNA of the CDR3: TGTGCCAGCAGTTACTCAGGACAGGGACCCAACTATGGCTACACCTTC. This codes for CASSYSGQGPNYGYTF.

V gene TRBV19 combines with J gene TRBJ1-3; D gene ambiguous. The germline gives CDR1 LNHDA, CDR2 SQIVND (reference sequence). The CDR3 totals 17 residues. The V and J ends lost 3 bases and 0 bases respectively, with 15 bases between them. The CDR3 loop reads CASSIAVAGPSGNTIYF. The DNA for the CDR3 is TGTGCCAGTAGTATCGCGGTCGCAGGACCCTCTGGAAACACCATATATTTT.

Notes on this clone: Other DNA sequences in this sample translate to the same CDR3. The J gene is TRBJ2-3, the V gene TRBV9, with 11 bases identical to TRBD2. Losses at the gene ends were 4 bases for V and 0 bases for J; bases not matched to a gene: 4. Germline V lookup: CDR1 SGDLS, CDR2 YYNGEE. The CDR3 is 16 amino acids. DNA of the CDR3: TGTGCCAGCAGCCCTAGGACTAGCGGGAGCACAGATACGCAGTATTTT. It specifies CASSPRTSGSTDTQYF.

This clone showed up just once. The rearrangement uses TRBV18 and TRBJ2-1; D uncertain. Germline CDR1 KGHSH, CDR2 LQKENI. V lost 6 bases and J lost 5, with 17 bases in between. The CDR3 runs to 15 residues. CDR3 sequence (DNA): TGTGCCAGCTCTCCAAGGCCTCCACCCGACAATGAGCAGTTCTTC. It yields the protein CASSPRPPPDNEQFF. The full variable domain, in which reference TRBV18 and TRBJ2-1 provide the parts outside the CDR3, is NAGVMQNPRHLVRRRGQEARLRCSPMKGHSHVYWYRQLPEEGLKFMVYLQKENIIDESGMPKERFSAEFPKEGPSILRIQQVVRGDSAAYFCASSPRPPPDNEQFFGPGTRLTVL.

This clone was recorded only once. The CDR3 loop is CASRPHPMGGYTF. The CDR3 DNA reads as TGTGCCAGCAGGCCTCACCCTATGGGTGGCTACACCTTC. The chain combines TRBV2 with TRBJ1-2; no clear D gene. V lost 6 bases, J lost 7 bases, and 15 bases lay in between. The CDR3 spans 13 residues. The germline gives CDR1 SNHLY, CDR2 FYNNEI.

This clone is a singleton in its sample. The CDR3 sequence: CSVETLAADTQYF. The CDR3 DNA follows: TGCAGCGTTGAAACACTAGCGGCAGATACGCAGTATTTT. This chain connects TRBV29-1 to TRBJ2-3, with 8 bases fitting TRBD2. The germline V gene encodes CDR1 SQVTM and CDR2 ANQGSEA. The CDR3 loop spans 13 amino acids. V lost 2 bases and J lost 4; bases outside the gene matches: 2.

V is TRBV15 and J is TRBJ2-7, with 8 nucleotides matching TRBD1. The germline V gene encodes CDR1 LNHNV and CDR2 YYDKDF (reference sequence). The CDR3 is 13 residues long. The CDR3, as DNA: TGTGCCACCAGCAGAAGCCCAAACAGGGGGTTACAGGTC. It yields the protein CATSRSPNRGLQV.

The J gene is TRBJ2-7, the V gene TRBV28; possibly TRBD1 for D (6 bases). V gave up 7 bases and J gave up 6 bases, with 16 bases separating them. The V gene's germline CDR1 is MDHEN and CDR2 SYDVKM. The CDR3 spans 13 residues. This CDR3 reads CASTVQGYGEQYF. In DNA, the CDR3 is TGTGCCAGCACGGTTCAGGGGTATGGCGAGCAGTACTTC. Using reference TRBV28 and TRBJ2-7 for the parts outside the CDR3, the full variable domain is DVKVTQSSRYLVKRTGEKVFLECVQDMDHENMFWYRQDPGLGLRLIYFSYDVKMKEKGDIPEGYSVSREKKERFSLILESASTNQTSMYLCASTVQGYGEQYFGPGTRLTVT.

The chain couples TRBV7-2 to TRBJ2-4, with D perhaps assigned TRBD1 or TRBD2 (6 bases each). Germline CDR1 is SGHTA and CDR2 is FQGNSA. Trimming shortened V by 6 bases and J by 0 bases, and 9 bases separated the two germline ends. This CDR3 has 14 amino acids. The CDR3 DNA sequence: TGTGCCAGCAGAGGAGGGGGAGCCAAAAACATTCAGTACTTC. This codes for CASRGGGAKNIQYF.

This chain links TRBV10-3 with TRBJ2-2; D tentatively fits TRBD1 or TRBD2 (7 bases each). The V and J ends lost 0 bases and 5 bases respectively, with 19 bases between them. This CDR3 region has 18 residues. CDR1 and CDR2 (germline): ENHRY, SYGVKD. The CDR3 sequence is CAISESPTRGGKTGELFF. The CDR3 DNA reads as TGTGCCATCAGTGAGTCCCCAACCAGGGGGGGAAAGACCGGGGAGCTGTTTTTT.

This clone was seen only once. This chain links TRBV12-2 with TRBJ2-3; the table names TRBD1, a call not compared with the DNA. TRBV12-2 is a known pseudogene. The CDR3 is 14 residues long. The DNA of the CDR3 is TGTGCAAGTCGCACAGGGTCTTGCACAGATACGCAGTATTTT. Protein sequence: CASRTGSCTDTQYF.

J is TRBJ2-5 and V is TRBV29-1; possible D gene TRBD1, 8 bases. In germline, CDR1 is SQVTM, CDR2 ANQGSEA. The CDR3 contains 14 residues. Trimming stripped 7 bases from V and 2 bases from J, with 17 bases between. CDR3 protein: CSGTDRGGQETQYF. DNA for the CDR3: TGCAGCGGTACCGACAGGGGAGGGCAAGAGACCCAGTACTTC.

The rearrangement uses TRBV7-6 and TRBJ2-7; a possible D gene is TRBD1 (6 bases). The V gene lost 4 bases and the J gene lost 2 bases, with 12 bases spanning the gap. The CDR3 totals 14 residues. Per the germline V gene, CDR1 is SGHVS and CDR2 is FNYEAQ. CDR3: CASSSRTAPYEQYF. The CDR3 DNA is TGTGCCAGCAGCTCCAGGACAGCCCCCTACGAGCAGTACTTC. Drawing the rest from reference TRBV7-6 and TRBJ2-7, the complete variable domain is GAGVSQSPRYKVTKRGQDVALRCDPISGHVSLYWYRQALGQGPEFLTYFNYEAQQDKSGLPNDRFSAERPEGSISTLTIQRTEQRDSAMYRCASSSRTAPYEQYFGPGTRLTVT.

The chain couples TRBV5-6 to TRBJ2-1; D gene ambiguous. Trimming took off 1 base at V and 0 bases at J, with 11 bases between the two ends. CDR3 length equals 16 residues. Germline V gene sequence: CDR1 SGHDT, CDR2 YYEEEE. In DNA form, the CDR3 reads TGTGCCAGCAGCTTGTTCATCTGGCGCTCCTACAATGAGCAGTTCTTC. As protein: CASSLFIWRSYNEQFF.

This chain connects TRBV14 to TRBJ2-1; a possible D gene is TRBD2 (6 bases). Between the trimmed V and J ends, which lost 2 bases and 0 bases, there was a span of 8 bases. Germline V gene sequence: CDR1 SGHDN, CDR2 FVKESK. The CDR3 extends over 15 amino acids. CDR3: CASSQLLASYNEQFF. The CDR3 DNA reads as TGTGCCAGCAGCCAATTACTAGCCTCCTACAATGAGCAGTTCTTC.

The CDR3 is CASSPARRNQPQHF. The CDR3 nucleotides read TGTGCCAGCAGCCCAGCCAGGCGCAATCAGCCCCAGCATTTT. The chain links TRBV28 to TRBJ1-5; D remains ambiguous. The germline CDR1 and CDR2 sequences are MDHEN and SYDVKM. The length of the CDR3 is 14 residues. Deletions cut 6 bases from V and 2 bases from J, with 11 bases between.

The chain links TRBV5-8 to TRBJ2-3, with TRBD1 as a possible D gene (6 bases). The CDR3 sequence is 15 residues long. The ends were cut back, 6 bases at V and 1 base at J, with 15 bases in the middle. From germline, CDR1 is SGHTS and CDR2 YDEGEE. The CDR3 nucleotides read TGTGCCAGCACCCTCCCTGGGGGCGGCACAGATACGCAGTATTTT. Protein product: CASTLPGGGTDTQYF.

The gene calls are TRBV6-1 and TRBJ1-2; TRBD1 aligns across 8 bases. The CDR3 is made up of 13 amino acids. Germline trimming cut 4 bases from V and 7 bases from J; bases unmatched to any gene: 5. Germline values: CDR1 MNHNS, CDR2 SASEGT. The CDR3 nucleotides read TGTGCCAGCAGTGGACAGGGGCCTGCTGGCTACACCTTC. Protein: CASSGQGPAGYTF.

The J gene is TRBJ2-2, the V gene TRBV2, with D uncertain. Germline V gives CDR1 SNHLY, CDR2 FYNNEI. The CDR3 totals 15 residues. Trimming took 9 bases from V and 0 from J, leaving 14 bases between them. This chain's CDR3 is CASGRLVANTGELFF. In DNA form, the CDR3 reads TGTGCCAGTGGGCGGCTAGTCGCGAACACCGGGGAGCTGTTTTTT.

J is TRBJ2-3 and V is TRBV5-1; 9 bases agree with TRBD2. The CDR3 spans 16 residues. Germline trimming cut 0 bases from V and 2 bases from J; bases unmatched to any gene: 4. CDR1 and CDR2 (germline): SGHRS, YFSETQ. CDR3: CASSLGLAGPTDTQYF. The CDR3 nucleotides are TGCGCCAGCAGCTTGGGGCTAGCGGGACCCACAGATACGCAGTATTTT.

V and J are TRBV10-3 and TRBJ2-2; D uncertain. The CDR3 has 14 residues. Germline CDR1 is ENHRY and CDR2 is SYGVKD. V lost 2 bases and J lost 1, with 5 bases in between. CDR3 in amino acids: CAISEQQNTGELFF. The CDR3 nucleotides are TGTGCCATCAGTGAGCAGCAGAACACCGGGGAGCTGTTTTTT.